This T cell receptor beta chain was captured by sequencing in a study of CD8 T cells in ankylosing spondylitis. Study-level points and caveats: Reported data indicate significant enrichment of disease-linked clones within matched ankylosing spondylitis synovial fluid. Those disease-linked clones were CD8+; they were also relatively rare in peripheral blood. Ankylosing spondylitis blood seemed to carry a telltale TCR beta motif made of about 8 highly homologous variants. In reactive arthritis synovial fluid and blood, some motif variants had been reported before.

In the case of this clonotype: Its antigen is unknown.

After removal of 5 bases from V and 3 bases from J, the junction contained 12 bases not matched to a gene. The CDR3 length is 15 residues. Germline V gene data show CDR1 as DFQATT and CDR2 as SNEGSKA (reference sequence). With molecular barcodes, quantitative 5'-RACE was used to make the TCR beta libraries. One entry per CDR3 protein, called by TCRdb with MiXCR from the 5' RACE reads. The sample lists roughly 700,000 distinct CDR3 sequences, roughly 19% occurring once. This rearrangement joins TRBV20-1 to TRBJ2-7, with 8 bases aligning to TRBD2. Sequencing was performed on blood, either unsorted or a sorted T cell fraction (not recorded which). The sequence derives from a male donor with ankylosing spondylitis. The CDR3 sequence is CSAGAGGKFVYEQYF. CDR3 in DNA: TGCAGTGCTGGGGCGGGGGGCAAATTTGTCTACGAGCAGTACTTC.